This TCR beta chain is from a study of identical twins. Study observations and caveats: For monozygotic twins, models underestimated out-of-frame TCR alpha sharing. Zero-insertion analyses could be partly confounded by invariant MAIT and iNKT cells.

Donors uniformly comprised healthy Caucasians. The sample holds a few counts of this clonotype. Its antigen is as yet unknown. TCRdb re-called the 5' RACE reads through MiXCR, storing one row per CDR3 protein. The sample yields around 450,000 distinct CDR3 sequences, 13% to 15% seen once. The CDR3 is made up of 16 amino acids. The V end lost 5 bases, the J end lost 8 bases, and 19 bases lay between the germline ends. Germline loops: CDR1 SGHDN, CDR2 FVKESK. The same data also contributed to another study, on yellow fever vaccine responses in identical twins.

The sequenced material came from CD4+ T cells sorted from blood. This chain connects TRBV14 to TRBJ1-6; D is ambiguous. This TCR was sampled from a woman aged 18-30 years in good health. Here the CDR3 reads CASSSKPLKIYSPLHF. The DNA of the CDR3 is TGTGCCAGCAGCTCCAAACCTCTCAAGATCTATTCACCCCTCCACTTT.